A selection of T cell receptor beta chains follows, all from one sample in a study of shared clonotypes between healthy human individuals. Here immunoSEQ multiplex PCR was the method, and the copy in TCRdb shows in-frame clones only, minus some. Of a few hundred thousand clones detected, approximately 97% appear once; the ten largest clones hold 0.057%. Sequencing was done on a sample of naive CD4+ T cells sorted from blood. The receptors were sampled from a young woman in good health. Both conserved end residues are trimmed from each CDR3. The order of the fields is V gene, CDR3 protein.

TRBV30	AWSVSIVGRYEQY
TRBV5-1	ASSLGLLNYGYT
TRBV27	ASSLLETQY
TRBV18	ASSPTGDSNQPQH
TRBV5-1	ASSLAGLDTQY
TRBV5-1	ASSQPSGRPYNEQF
TRBV5-1	ASSLLTGNTEAF
TRBV10-3	AISDGADTQY
TRBV5-1	ASSLDQGNTEAF
TRBV2	ASSERELWGEPEAF
TRBV7-2	ASSLRTLGSVGEQF
TRBV30	AWRGTSGTYNEQF
TRBV28	ASSLQGPYEQY
TRBV27	ASSQGGGTEAF
TRBV5-6	ASSLAPVAVPEAF
TRBV6-5	ASSYLPTGAYEQY
TRBV27	ASSLRGRGAEAF
TRBV5-4	ASSKGLASDTQY
TRBV19	ASSLGSGSSYNEQF
TRBV10-3	AISESTWFEAF
TRBV10-1	ASSERRLADTDTQY
TRBV5-1	ASSAQGESTEAF
TRBV13	ASSKDWGRDYEQY
TRBV5-1	ASSLRVGGQGDHEQY
TRBV20-1	SVAGNNEQF
TRBV18	ASSIGDRVSQY
TRBV6-6	ASRFAGSAYEQY
TRBV19	ASSARQGLDTEAF
TRBV19	ASSIRVAGVLYNEQF
TRBV5-1	ASSFAVPGGSDSDTQY
TRBV15	ATRPGGRETQY
TRBV6-6	ASSFIQGYEQY
TRBV18	ASSPVRGREKLF
TRBV28	ASSLSGFPYEQY
TRBV28	ASMGQTVALWGYT
TRBV6-1	ASVLGRKETQY
TRBV10-1	ASSDGGVNTEAF